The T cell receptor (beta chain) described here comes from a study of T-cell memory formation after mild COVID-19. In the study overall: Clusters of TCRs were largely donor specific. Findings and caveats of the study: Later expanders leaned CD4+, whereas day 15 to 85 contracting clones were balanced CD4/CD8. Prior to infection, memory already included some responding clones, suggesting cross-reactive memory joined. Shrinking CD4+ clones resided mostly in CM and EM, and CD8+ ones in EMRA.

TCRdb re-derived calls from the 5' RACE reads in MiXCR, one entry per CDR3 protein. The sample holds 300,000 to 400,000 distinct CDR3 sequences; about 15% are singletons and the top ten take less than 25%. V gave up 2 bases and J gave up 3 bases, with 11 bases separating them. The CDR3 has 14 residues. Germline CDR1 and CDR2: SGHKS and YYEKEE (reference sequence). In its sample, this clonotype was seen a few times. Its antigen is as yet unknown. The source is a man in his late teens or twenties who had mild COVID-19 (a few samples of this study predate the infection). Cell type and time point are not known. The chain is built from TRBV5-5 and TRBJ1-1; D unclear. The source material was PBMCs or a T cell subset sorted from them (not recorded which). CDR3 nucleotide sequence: TGTGCCAGCAGCTTCGCCAGCGGGGACACTGAAGCTTTCTTT. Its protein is CASSFASGDTEAFF.